The clone carrying this TCR beta chain was detected many times. As yet, its antigen is unknown. The data were taken from a study of CD8 T cells in ankylosing spondylitis. Points from the study as a whole: Blood of patients with ankylosing spondylitis appeared to be characterized by a TCR beta motif of eight highly homologous variants. Prior literature has documented some motif variants in synovial fluid and blood from reactive arthritis. Disease-linked clones were found to be CD8+ and relatively rare in peripheral blood.

Germline V gene lookup returns CDR1 SGHRS and CDR2 YFSETQ. The germline V and J ends were trimmed by 0 bases and 1 base, with 10 bases remaining between them. This CDR3 comprises 15 residues. Researchers built TCR beta libraries using quantitative 5'-RACE with molecular barcodes. Via MiXCR, TCRdb re-called the 5' RACE reads, giving one row per CDR3 protein. The sample records around 53,000 distinct CDR3 sequences, 7.4% being singletons. This chain joins TRBV5-1 and TRBJ1-1, with D uncertain. The source material was blood, either unsorted or a sorted T cell fraction (not recorded which). The origin of this receptor is a female donor with ankylosing spondylitis or in good health (not recorded which). The DNA for the CDR3 is TGCGCCAGCAGCTTGGATCCAGGCCCGAACACTGAAGCTTTCTTT. Its translation: CASSLDPGPNTEAFF.